These 8 T cell receptor beta chains came from one sample sequenced in a study of identical twins. TCRdb analysed the 5' RACE reads with MiXCR anew, one entry per CDR3 protein. Seen here are 400,000 to 600,000 distinct CDR3 sequences, approximately 20% observed once, and the top ten hold about 0.48%. The same data also contributed to another study, on yellow fever vaccine responses in identical twins.

Sequencing was performed on CD4+ T cells sorted from blood. Source of these receptors: a young woman in good health.

This clonotype was observed many times. This chain joins TRBV5-1 and TRBJ2-1; D not resolved. Germline V CDR1 and CDR2: SGHRS, YFSETQ. CDR3 length: 13 residues. The V and J ends lost 0 bases and 15 bases respectively, with 16 bases between them. The DNA of the CDR3 is TGCGCCAGCAGCTTGGGCGAAACGGAGAAGGCGTTCTTC. It yields the protein CASSLGETEKAFF.

This clonotype was observed a few times. The chain links TRBV29-1 to TRBJ2-1; the match to TRBD1 covers 8 bases. From germline, CDR1 is SQVTM and CDR2 ANQGSEA. The CDR3 spans 14 residues. J gave up 6 bases and V 5 bases, and 9 bases lay outside the gene matches. CDR3 in amino acids: CSVLTGDLTNEQFF. CDR3 coding DNA: TGCAGCGTTTTGACAGGGGATTTGACCAATGAGCAGTTCTTC.

In regard to this clonotype: A much larger clone differs from this one at a single base, so this may be a read error. This sequence joins TRBV5-1 and TRBJ2-7; 11 positions agree with TRBD2. CDR3 length: 15 residues. Per germline, CDR1 SGHRS and CDR2 YFSETQ. J lost 0 bases, V lost 4 bases, and 3 bases had no gene match. The DNA of the CDR3 is TGCGCCAGCAGCCGACTAGCGGGGAGCTCCTACGAGCAGTACTTC. Amino acids: CASSRLAGSSYEQYF.

This clonotype was observed at least ten times. J is TRBJ2-3 and V is TRBV19; no definite D call. The V gene lost 5 bases and the J gene lost 3 bases, with 6 bases spanning the gap. The CDR3 runs to 12 residues. Germline V CDR1 and CDR2: LNHDA, SQIVND (reference sequence). For the CDR3, the DNA is TGTGCCAGTAGTGCCGGTACAGATACGCAGTATTTT. This codes for CASSAGTDTQYF.

This clonotype was detected a few times. The J gene is TRBJ1-4, the V gene TRBV11-2; D unclear. Looked up from germline, CDR1 is SGHAT and CDR2 is FQNNGV. Trimming took 3 bases from V and 6 from J, leaving 5 bases between them. This CDR3 region has 12 residues. CDR3 coding DNA: TGTGCCAGCAGCTTTTCTCATGAAAAACTGTTTTTT. Translating gives CASSFSHEKLFF.

This clonotype has only a few counts. The rearrangement links TRBV3-1 to TRBJ2-2, with D perhaps matching TRBD1 or TRBD2 (5 bases each). Trimming removed 5 bases at V and 9 bases at J, with 13 bases between. CDR3 length: 13 residues. In germline, CDR1 is LGHDT, CDR2 YNNKEL (reference sequence). The CDR3 protein is CASSRDAGWELFF. In DNA, the CDR3 is TGTGCCAGCAGCAGGGACGCCGGCTGGGAGCTGTTTTTT.

V usage is TRBV5-1 and J usage is TRBJ2-1, with 7 positions matching TRBD1. With 0 bases clipped from V and 12 bases from J, the junction kept 9 bases outside the gene matches. From germline, CDR1 is SGHRS and CDR2 YFSETQ. The CDR3 contains 14 residues. CDR3: CASSLVGDGDRQFF. The CDR3 DNA reads as TGCGCCAGCAGCTTGGTAGGGGACGGGGACAGGCAGTTCTTC.

CDR3 nucleotides: TGCGCCAGCAGCCCGGGACAGGGGGTCGGCGAGCAGTACGTC. As protein: CASSPGQGVGEQYV. The rearrangement joins TRBV5-1 to TRBJ2-7; 11 nucleotides agree with TRBD1. The CDR3 runs to 14 residues. In germline, CDR1 is SGHRS, CDR2 YFSETQ. After removal of 4 bases from V and 6 bases from J, the junction contained 6 bases not matched to a gene.